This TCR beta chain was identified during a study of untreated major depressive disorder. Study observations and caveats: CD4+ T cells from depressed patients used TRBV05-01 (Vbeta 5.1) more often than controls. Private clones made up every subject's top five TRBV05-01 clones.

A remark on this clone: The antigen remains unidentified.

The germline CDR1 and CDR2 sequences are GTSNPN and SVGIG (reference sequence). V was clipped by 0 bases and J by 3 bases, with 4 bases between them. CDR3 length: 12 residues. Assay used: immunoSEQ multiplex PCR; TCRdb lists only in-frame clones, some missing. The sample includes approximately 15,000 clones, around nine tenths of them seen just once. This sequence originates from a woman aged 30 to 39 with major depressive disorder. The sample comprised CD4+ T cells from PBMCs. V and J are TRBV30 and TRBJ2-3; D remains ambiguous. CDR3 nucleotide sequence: TGTGCCTGGAGTGTAGCGACAGATACGCAGTATTTT. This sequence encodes CAWSVATDTQYF.